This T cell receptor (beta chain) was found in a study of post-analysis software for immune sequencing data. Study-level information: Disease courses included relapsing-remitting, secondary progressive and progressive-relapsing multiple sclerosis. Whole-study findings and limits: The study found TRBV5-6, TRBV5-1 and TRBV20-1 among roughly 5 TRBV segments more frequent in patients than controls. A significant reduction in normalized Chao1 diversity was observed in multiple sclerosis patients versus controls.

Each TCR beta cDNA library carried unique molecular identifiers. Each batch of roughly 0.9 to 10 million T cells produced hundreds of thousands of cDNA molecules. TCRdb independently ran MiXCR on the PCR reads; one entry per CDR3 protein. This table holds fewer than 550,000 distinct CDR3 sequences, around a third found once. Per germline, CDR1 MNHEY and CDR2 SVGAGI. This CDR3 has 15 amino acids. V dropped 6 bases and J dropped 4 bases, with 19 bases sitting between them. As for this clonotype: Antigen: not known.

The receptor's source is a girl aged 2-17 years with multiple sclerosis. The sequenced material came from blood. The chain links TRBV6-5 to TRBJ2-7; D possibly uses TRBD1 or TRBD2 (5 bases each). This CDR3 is CASSSAGTVGYEQYF. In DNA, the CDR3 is TGTGCCAGCAGCTCTGCAGGGACGGTGGGATACGAGCAGTACTTC.